This entry lists 5 T cell receptor beta chains sequenced from one sample in a study of T cell repertoires in cytomegalovirus infection. Which antigens these TCRs recognize remains unknown. Each CDR3 protein gets one entry after TCRdb re-called the reads with MiXCR. Here the sample spans approximately 300,000 distinct CDR3 sequences, around 25% being singletons. Source: cultured PBMCs, taken from culture after CMV antigen stimulation. The receptor source for this set is a human donor in good health (CMV status not recorded). Some clones in this sample may be carry-over from other donors' samples.

This clonotype was found once. The genes are TRBV4-1 and TRBJ1-3, with D hard to call. CDR3 length: 15 amino acids. Germline CDR1 and CDR2: MGHRA and YSYEKL. Trimming stripped 3 bases from V and 0 bases from J, with 9 bases between. CDR3: CASSQLGLSGNTIYF. In DNA, the CDR3 is TGCGCCAGCAGCCAGTTGGGCCTCTCTGGAAACACCATATATTTT.

The V gene is TRBV19, the J gene TRBJ2-1; D is possibly TRBD1 or TRBD2 (5 bases each). Trimming took off 1 base at V and 9 bases at J, with 7 bases between the two ends. The V gene's germline CDR1 is LNHDA and CDR2 SQIVND (reference sequence). CDR3 length: 12 residues. CDR3 nucleotide sequence: TGTGCCAGTAGTATAGGTGGGGGTGAGCAGTTCTTC. Residues: CASSIGGGEQFF.

This clonotype was counted between two and nine times. The J gene is TRBJ2-7, the V gene TRBV12-3 or TRBV12-4, with 9 positions matching TRBD2. V shed 7 bases and J 1 base; nucleotides not matched to a gene: 5. The CDR3 spans 14 residues. The CDR3 DNA reads as TGTGCCAGCACACTAGCGGGTCCTTCCTACGAGCAGTACTTC. Translated: CASTLAGPSYEQYF.

J is TRBJ2-5 and V is TRBV5-4; 12 nucleotides match TRBD2. The CDR3 runs to 16 residues. J gave up 2 bases and V 4 bases, and 6 bases lay outside the gene matches. In germline, CDR1 is SGHNT, CDR2 YYREEE (reference sequence). The CDR3 sequence: CASSPRTSGNQETQYF. The CDR3 coding sequence is TGTGCCAGCAGCCCACGGACTAGCGGGAATCAAGAGACCCAGTACTTC.

The V call is TRBV28, the J call TRBJ2-6; the D is unclear. The length of the CDR3 is 15 residues. V was trimmed by 5 bases and J by 1 base, leaving 9 bases between them. CDR1 is MDHEN and CDR2 is SYDVKM in the germline V gene. The CDR3, as DNA: TGTGCCAGCAGTCCCGACTCTTCTGGGGCCAACGTCCTGACTTTC. It translates to CASSPDSSGANVLTF.